The clone carrying this T cell receptor beta chain occurred a few times. Its antigen is unidentified. Isolation yielded PBMCs, at least 7 million per sample, in every case. Together with a sample-barcoded 5' primer, a J-beta primer mix was included in a second PCR lasting about 7 to 12 cycles. With 12 random nucleotides, a template-switch adaptor tagged each individual cDNA molecule. TCRdb redid the calling of the 5' RACE reads with MiXCR, one entry per CDR3 protein. The sample includes fewer than 2,000,000 distinct CDR3 sequences, 35% to 50% seen only once; the top ten take 23%. This sample stems from a study of blood T cells in healthy people across ages. General study results and limits: Higher diversity, along with more naive CD4+ cells, distinguished long-lived donors from aged donors. A roughly linear fall in TCR beta diversity per million T cells was seen with increasing age.

Sequencing was performed on blood. This receptor was identified in a human donor in good health.

CDR3 region: CASGGSGLTHEQYF. The CDR3 DNA sequence: TGCGCCAGCGGGGGAAGTGGCTTAACCCACGAGCAGTACTTC. V is TRBV4-1 and J is TRBJ2-7; D is perhaps TRBD1 or TRBD2 (5 bases each). Trimming cost V 8 bases and J 5 bases, with 19 bases left between them. Germline CDR1 and CDR2: MGHRA and YSYEKL. The CDR3 loop spans 14 amino acids.